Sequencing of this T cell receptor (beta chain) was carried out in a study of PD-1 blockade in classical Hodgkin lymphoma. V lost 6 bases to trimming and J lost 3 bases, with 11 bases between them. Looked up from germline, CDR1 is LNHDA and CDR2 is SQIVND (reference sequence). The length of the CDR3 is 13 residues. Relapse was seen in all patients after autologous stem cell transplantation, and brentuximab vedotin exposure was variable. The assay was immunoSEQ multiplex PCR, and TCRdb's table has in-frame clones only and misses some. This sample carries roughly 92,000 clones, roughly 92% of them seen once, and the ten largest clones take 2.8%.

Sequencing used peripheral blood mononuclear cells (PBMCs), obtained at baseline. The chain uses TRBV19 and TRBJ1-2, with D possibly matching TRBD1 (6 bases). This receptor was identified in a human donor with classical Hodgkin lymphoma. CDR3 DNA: TGTGCCAGTAGGGACAGCCTCTACTATGGCTACACCTTC. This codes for CASRDSLYYGYTF.